This TCR beta chain emerged from a study of identical twins. Regarding the study as a whole: Invariant T cells like MAIT and iNKT could partly confound the zero-insertion analyses.

As to this clonotype: Its antigen is still unknown.

There are 13 residues in the CDR3. Germline CDR1 reads LNHDA; CDR2 reads SQIVND (reference sequence). Each CDR3 protein is one row after TCRdb ran MiXCR on the 5' RACE reads. The table records roughly 1.6 million distinct CDR3 sequences, around 33% of them present only once. Sequencing input: cord blood. This clonotype originated in a newborn girl in good health. This rearrangement joins TRBV19 to TRBJ2-5; a weak D match, TRBD1 (6 bases). The DNA end is more similar to TRBJ2-7, so the J call may be wrong. In DNA, the CDR3 is TGTGCCAGTAGTAAAACAGGGCCTGACGAGCAGTACTTC. Translated, it gives CASSKTGPDEQYF.